These T cell receptor beta chains were read from a single sample in a study of control samples from healthy donors and cancer patients. Here immunoSEQ multiplex PCR was the method, and the copy in TCRdb shows in-frame clones only, minus some. The sample records about 84,000 clones, roughly 88% being singletons. Sequences were obtained from PBMCs. All receptors derive from a man aged 55 to 70 with head and neck cancer. CDR3s include the opening cysteine and the closing phenylalanine or tryptophan. D genes are given only for firm matches. Expanded clones are given a class, and other clones once, few, many or no size at all.

d_gene | abundance | j_gene | v_gene | CDR3aa | CDR3nt
- | - | TRBJ2-7 | TRBV29-1 | CSVTDGYEQYF | TGCAGCGTGACCGACGGCTACGAGCAGTACTTC
- | - | TRBJ2-1 | TRBV6-1 | CASSEAGSSNEQFF | TGTGCCAGCAGTGAAGCTGGCTCAAGCAATGAGCAGTTCTTC
- | medium-sized | TRBJ1-3 | TRBV5-4 | CASSPGGSWVGNTIYF | TGTGCCAGCAGCCCGGGAGGGAGTTGGGTTGGAAACACCATATATTTT
- | - | TRBJ2-1 | TRBV5-1 | CASSLLAPWDEQFF | TGCGCCAGCAGCTTGTTAGCGCCGTGGGATGAGCAGTTCTTC
- | - | TRBJ1-6 | TRBV10-3 | CAISESEMNSPLHF | TGTGCCATCAGTGAGTCGGAGATGAATTCACCCCTCCACTTT
- | - | TRBJ1-6 | TRBV2 | CASILGQGWSYNSPLHF | -
TRBD2 | - | TRBJ2-1 | TRBV5-8 | CASSLAGGGVRNEQFF | TGTGCCAGCAGCTTAGCGGGAGGAGGGGTGAGGAATGAGCAGTTCTTC
TRBD2 | - | TRBJ2-1 | TRBV19 | CASGLAGGYNEQFF | TGTGCCAGCGGACTAGCGGGAGGGTACAATGAGCAGTTCTTC
- | - | TRBJ1-5 | TRBV5-6 | CASSRRGQPQHF | TGTGCCAGCAGCCGACGGGGTCAGCCCCAGCATTTT
- | - | TRBJ2-3 | TRBV7-9 | CASSLKVPAWQYF | TGTGCCAGCAGCTTAAAGGTTCCAGCGTGGCAGTATTTT
- | - | TRBJ2-1 | TRBV2 | CASKVSPIRSYNEQFF | TGTGCCAGCAAAGTCTCTCCGATTCGCTCCTACAATGAGCAGTTCTTC
- | few | TRBJ1-5 | TRBV5-4 | CASSMGGVGQPQHF | TGTGCCAGCAGCATGGGGGGGGTGGGTCAGCCCCAGCATTTT
- | - | TRBJ1-4 | TRBV10-1 | CASNPLRDTTNEKLFF | TGCGCCAGCAACCCCCTCAGGGATACAACTAATGAAAAACTGTTTTTT
- | - | TRBJ2-1 | TRBV5-1 | CASSFGDSYNEQFF | TGCGCCAGCAGCTTCGGGGACTCCTACAATGAGCAGTTCTTC
- | few | TRBJ2-7 | TRBV5-5 | CASSLPSFGYEQYF | TGTGCCAGCAGCTTGCCTAGTTTTGGCTACGAGCAGTACTTC
- | - | TRBJ2-7 | TRBV5-5 | CASSLLPVYEQYF | TGTGCCAGCAGCTTGTTACCCGTCTACGAGCAGTACTTC
TRBD2 | - | TRBJ2-2 | TRBV3-1/TRBV3-2 | CASSQGGGVIPGELFF | TGTGCCAGCAGCCAAGGGGGGGGAGTAATCCCCGGGGAGCTGTTTTTT
- | - | TRBJ2-5 | TRBV18 | CATRGETQYF | TGTGCCACCCGGGGGGAGACCCAGTACTTC
- | - | TRBJ1-2 | TRBV2 | CASREGSYGYTF | TGTGCCAGCAGGGAGGGTTCGTATGGCTACACCTTC
- | - | TRBJ2-3 | TRBV4-1 | CASSHPGGSSTDTQYF | TGCGCCAGCAGCCACCCCGGGGGCTCTAGCACAGATACGCAGTATTTT
TRBD1 | - | TRBJ2-2 | TRBV12-3/TRBV12-4 | CAGGQGRTGELFF | TGTGCCGGGGGACAGGGGAGGACCGGGGAGCTGTTTTTT
- | - | TRBJ2-7 | TRBV6-5 | CASSPHGPNEQYF | TGTGCCAGCAGCCCACATGGGCCCAACGAGCAGTACTTC
- | few | TRBJ1-3 | TRBV6-1 | CASSEAGRGRARNTIYF | TGTGCCAGCAGTGAAGCCGGTCGAGGCAGGGCAAGAAACACCATATATTTT
- | - | TRBJ2-1 | TRBV18 | CASSWLAPYNEQFF | TGTGCCAGCTCATGGCTAGCGCCCTACAATGAGCAGTTCTTC
TRBD2 | - | TRBJ2-3 | TRBV12-3/TRBV12-4 | CASGSSGPDTQYF | TGTGCCAGCGGTAGTAGCGGGCCCGATACGCAGTATTTT
- | - | TRBJ2-5 | TRBV15 | CATSREPQGWETQYF | TGTGCCACCAGCAGAGAACCTCAGGGATGGGAGACCCAGTACTTC
- | - | TRBJ1-5 | TRBV29-1 | CSVVDSNQPQHF | TGCAGCGTTGTTGATAGCAATCAGCCCCAGCATTTT
TRBD1 | - | TRBJ1-2 | TRBV5-6 | CASSETGEWDYGYTF | TGTGCCAGCAGCGAGACAGGGGAGTGGGACTATGGCTACACCTTC
- | - | TRBJ1-5 | TRBV10-2 | CASGQVWGQPNQPQHF | TGCGCCAGCGGGCAGGTTTGGGGACAACCCAATCAGCCCCAGCATTTT
- | - | TRBJ2-7 | TRBV6-5 | CASSSGGAMGNEQYF | TGTGCCAGCAGCTCAGGGGGGGCGATGGGGAACGAGCAGTACTTC
- | - | TRBJ1-1 | TRBV12-5 | CASGGPLNTEAFF | TGTGCTAGTGGGGGGCCCCTTAACACTGAAGCTTTCTTT
- | - | TRBJ2-5 | TRBV28 | CASTESGVLQETQYF | TGTGCCAGCACGGAATCGGGAGTCCTCCAAGAGACCCAGTACTTC
- | - | TRBJ2-7 | TRBV7-9 | CASSEGPNYEQYF | TGTGCCAGCAGCGAGGGCCCGAATTACGAGCAGTACTTC
TRBD1 | - | TRBJ2-1 | TRBV19 | CASSRIAGGNYEQFF | TGTGCCAGTAGTAGAATAGCAGGGGGCAATTATGAGCAGTTCTTC
TRBD1 | once | TRBJ1-1 | TRBV2 | CASRELGGAVNTEAFF | TGTGCCAGCAGGGAGCTAGGGGGCGCTGTGAACACTGAAGCTTTCTTT
- | - | TRBJ1-5 | TRBV19 | CASSLVGQDQPQHF | TGTGCCAGTAGCCTAGTGGGACAAGATCAGCCCCAGCATTTT
TRBD2 | - | TRBJ2-5 | TRBV6-2/TRBV6-3 | CASSYISGRAGETQYF | TGTGCCAGCAGTTACATTAGCGGGAGGGCCGGGGAGACCCAGTACTTC
- | once | TRBJ2-7 | TRBV10-3 | CAISEINLGGLYEQYF | TGTGCCATCAGTGAGATAAACTTGGGGGGCCTCTACGAGCAGTACTTC
- | - | TRBJ2-2 | TRBV7-8 | CASSPRRARTGELFF | TGTGCCAGCAGCCCCCGTCGAGCCCGCACCGGGGAGCTGTTTTTT
- | once | TRBJ2-1 | TRBV29-1 | CSVPHKDHNEQFF | TGCAGCGTTCCTCACAAGGACCACAATGAGCAGTTCTTC
- | - | TRBJ2-3 | TRBV18 | CASSPKLAASTDTQYF | TGTGCCAGCTCACCGAAATTAGCGGCTAGCACAGATACGCAGTATTTT
- | - | TRBJ2-3 | TRBV4-1 | CASSPRPLFTDTQYF | TGCGCCAGCAGTCCCCGGCCTTTATTCACAGATACGCAGTATTTT
- | - | TRBJ2-2 | TRBV2 | CASRRQYTGELFF | TGTGCCAGCAGGAGACAGTACACCGGGGAGCTGTTTTTT
- | - | TRBJ1-1 | TRBV9 | CASSVDRGTEAFF | TGTGCCAGCAGCGTAGACCGAGGGACTGAAGCTTTCTTT
- | - | TRBJ2-1 | TRBV11-3 | CASSIRGVPPYNEQFF | TGTGCCAGCAGCATCCGCGGGGTCCCCCCCTACAATGAGCAGTTCTTC
- | - | TRBJ1-5 | TRBV5-1 | CASSLAGQERQPQHF | TGCGCCAGCAGCTTGGCCGGTCAGGAGCGTCAGCCCCAGCATTTT
- | - | TRBJ1-1 | TRBV24-1 | CATSEPYTIRGGGTEAFF | TGTGCCACCAGTGAACCGTATACAATCCGAGGGGGGGGCACTGAAGCTTTCTTT
TRBD1 | - | TRBJ2-2 | TRBV11-2 | CASSRTPGQFTGELFF | TGTGCCAGCAGCCGGACCCCGGGACAGTTCACCGGGGAGCTGTTTTTT
- | - | TRBJ2-5 | TRBV13 | CASSRPSERLGQETQYF | TGTGCCAGCAGCCGCCCTTCGGAGCGGTTGGGCCAAGAGACCCAGTACTTC
- | - | TRBJ2-1 | TRBV3-1/TRBV3-2 | CASSQLGYNEQFF | TGTGCCAGCAGCCAACTCGGGTACAATGAGCAGTTCTTC
- | - | TRBJ2-1 | TRBV6-5 | CASSYSPSSYNEQFF | TGTGCCAGCAGTTACTCGCCCAGCTCCTACAATGAGCAGTTCTTC
- | few | TRBJ2-7 | TRBV12-3/TRBV12-4 | CASNRLGVGEQYF | TGTGCCAGCAACCGGTTAGGGGTTGGCGAGCAGTACTTC
- | - | TRBJ1-5 | TRBV6-5 | CASSYRGTQHF | TGTGCCAGCAGTTACCGGGGGACCCAGCATTTT